The next 5 T cell receptor beta chains were all read from a single sample in a study of shared clonotypes between healthy human individuals. The assay was immunoSEQ multiplex PCR, and TCRdb's table has in-frame clones only and misses some. The data contain about 1.4 million clones, over 95% of them singletons. Sequencing was done on a sample of naive CD4+ T cells sorted from blood. Stated subset: CD45RA+ positively selected. The receptors originated from a man between 25 and 39 years old in good health.

This clone appeared a few times. The V and J genes are TRBV5-4 and TRBJ2-5, with D tentatively TRBD2 (5 bases). V gave up 3 bases and J gave up 5 bases, with 11 bases separating them. There are 13 residues in the CDR3. Germline lookup yields CDR1 SGHNT and CDR2 YYREEE (reference sequence). CDR3 protein: CASSSRTGETQYF. DNA for the CDR3: TGTGCCAGCAGCTCCCGGACTGGTGAGACCCAGTACTTC.

This sequence joins TRBV2 and TRBJ1-1; D perhaps matches TRBD1 (5 bases). V lost 1 base and J lost 4, with 13 bases in between. The length of the CDR3 is 15 residues. Germline CDR1 is SNHLY and CDR2 is FYNNEI. CDR3 coding DNA: TGTGCCAGCAGTGAAGTCGGGGGACGGTCCACTGAAGCTTTCTTT. Its protein is CASSEVGGRSTEAFF. Full variable domain (remainder filled in from reference TRBV2 and TRBJ1-1): EPEVTQTPSHQVTQMGQEVILRCVPISNHLYFYWYRQILGQKVEFLVSFYNNEISEKSEIFDDQFSVERPDGSNFTLKIRSTKLEDSAMYFCASSEVGGRSTEAFFGQGTRLTVV.

With respect to this clone: Other DNA sequences from this sample encode an identical CDR3 as well. This chain uses TRBV9 with TRBJ2-3; D is possibly TRBD2 (5 bases). The CDR3 has 13 residues. Trimming removed 2 bases from V and 2 bases from J, with 6 bases in between. The germline V gene has CDR1 SGDLS and CDR2 YYNGEE. The CDR3 DNA is TGTGCCAGCAGCGTCGGGGACACAGATACGCAGTATTTT. It codes for CASSVGDTDTQYF.

This rearrangement joins TRBV5-4 to TRBJ2-2; D gene ambiguous. Germline V gene lookup returns CDR1 SGHNT and CDR2 YYREEE (reference sequence). Trimming left V 0 bases short and J 0 bases short, with 12 bases between. The CDR3 is 17 amino acids. The CDR3 loop reads CASSLGPGQTNTGELFF. The CDR3 coding sequence is TGTGCCAGCAGCTTGGGCCCGGGCCAGACGAACACCGGGGAGCTGTTTTTT.

A note on this clone: At the DNA level, this CDR3 is encoded by other sequences in the same sample as well. The J gene is TRBJ1-2, the V gene TRBV30; 8 bases fit TRBD1. This CDR3 contains 13 residues. The V gene's germline CDR1 is GTSNPN and CDR2 SVGIG (reference sequence). V shed 0 bases, J shed 4 bases, and the junction held 1 base outside the gene matches. In nucleotides, the CDR3 is TGTGCCTGGAGTGTCGGACAGGGCTATGGCTACACCTTC. It codes for CAWSVGQGYGYTF. Using reference TRBV30 and TRBJ1-2 for the parts outside the CDR3, the full variable domain is SQTIHQWPATLVQPVGSPLSLECTVEGTSNPNLYWYRQAAGRGLQLLFYSVGIGQISSEVPQNLSASRPQDRQFILSSKKLLLSDSGFYLCAWSVGQGYGYTFGSGTRLTVV.